The sample holds many counts of the clone carrying this T cell receptor beta chain. What it binds is not known. This sample stems from a study of T cells after yellow fever vaccination. Study background: The authors prepared low-cell-number fractions using SMART-Seq v4 Ultra Low Input. Overall study results and limits: Of the clonotypes, a small share occurred in both CD4 and CD8 compartments. Repertoires sorted by FACS could include abundant clonotypes that are contaminants from the bulk population. The booster saw the reappearance of most primary-vaccination clones (96% CD4, about 90% CD8).

TCRdb re-called the 5' RACE reads through MiXCR, storing one row per CDR3 protein. The sample holds roughly 150,000 distinct CDR3 sequences, just over 6.5% seen once. This TCR was recovered from a man aged 25-45 years who received the YFV17D yellow fever vaccine. The input for sequencing was CD4+ T cells sorted from PBMCs, taken 10 days after the yellow fever booster vaccination.

This CDR3 reads CATSDTRQGQETQYF. CDR3 DNA: TGTGCCACCAGTGACACCAGACAGGGCCAAGAGACCCAGTACTTC. The chain joins TRBV24-1 to TRBJ2-5; 7 bases match TRBD1. The CDR3 extends over 15 amino acids. Losses at the gene ends were 4 bases for V and 1 base for J; bases not matched to a gene: 5. In germline, CDR1 is KGHDR, CDR2 SFDVKD.